Shown below are 13 T cell receptor beta chains from a single sample sequenced in a study of read filtering for tumor transcriptome and immune sequencing. The library was built from roughly 400 ng RNA with molecular barcoded adaptors for alpha/delta and beta/gamma chains. TCRdb reprocessed the reads with MiXCR, giving one entry per CDR3 protein. The sample holds over 45,000 distinct CDR3 sequences, 20% to 25% seen once. Sequencing was done on a sample of a population of CD138-negative cells sorted from bone marrow. The origin of the receptors is a donor aged 40 or older with multiple myeloma.

This clonotype was detected ten times or more. The chain employs TRBV7-2 and TRBJ2-6; no reliable D call. Germline V gene sequence: CDR1 SGHTA, CDR2 FQGNSA. V was cut by 5 bases and J by 0 bases, with 8 bases left in between. The CDR3 length is 15 residues. CDR3 sequence (DNA): TGTGCCAGCAGCCTCTCTAGCTCTGGGGCCAACGTCCTGACTTTC. It yields the protein CASSLSSSGANVLTF.

A remark on this clonotype: This sequence is one base from a far larger clone and is likely a read error. This chain connects TRBV6-5 to TRBJ1-1; D is possibly TRBD1 (5 bases). Germline assignment: CDR1 MNHEY and CDR2 SVGAGI. The CDR3 extends over 14 amino acids. CDR3 DNA sequence: TGTGCCAGCAGTTACCCCGGACATAACACTGTAGCTTTCTTT. It encodes CASSYPGHNTVAFF.

This clonotype was counted ten times or more. The chain links TRBV14 to TRBJ2-7; no definite D call. Per germline, CDR1 SGHDN and CDR2 FVKESK. The CDR3 loop spans 11 amino acids. The V end lost 5 bases, the J end lost 2 bases, and 4 bases lay between the germline ends. The CDR3 DNA sequence: TGTGCCAGCAGCAAAACCTACGAGCAGTACTTC. Protein sequence: CASSKTYEQYF.

This clonotype was recorded many times. The chain combines TRBV4-1 with TRBJ1-6; maybe TRBD1 (6 bases). Between the trimmed V and J ends, which lost 4 bases and 7 bases, there was a span of 8 bases. Germline CDR1 is MGHRA and CDR2 is YSYEKL. This CDR3 contains 13 residues. The CDR3 region is CASSRGQNSPLHF. DNA of the CDR3: TGCGCCAGCAGCCGGGGGCAAAATTCACCCCTCCACTTT.

This clonotype was observed a few times. Germline is not matched at one junction end, which may reflect a read error. The genes are TRBV12-3 or TRBV12-4 and TRBJ2-6; D might be TRBD1 or TRBD2, each matching 5 bases. The CDR3 runs to 15 residues. For the CDR3, the DNA is TGTGCCAGCAGTTTAACTAGTGCTGGGGCCGACGTCCTGACTTTC. Protein: CASSLTSAGADVLTF.

As regards this clonotype: This likely came from a read error, as a far larger clone is one base away. The chain has TRBV14 and TRBJ1-4; maybe TRBD2 (6 bases). The J call is in doubt because the DNA end fits TRBJ2-3 better. The germline V gene encodes CDR1 SGHDN and CDR2 FVKESK. There are 16 residues in the CDR3. The CDR3 region is CASGQARRGRIDTQYF. DNA for the CDR3: TGTGCCAGCGGCCAAGCTCGGCGGGGACGGATAGATACGCAGTATTTT.

As concerns this clonotype: A much more abundant neighbour one base away suggests this may be a read error. The rearrangement joins TRBV2 to TRBJ2-7, with D perhaps TRBD2 (6 bases). Germline lookup yields CDR1 SNHLY and CDR2 FYNNEI. CDR3 length: 14 amino acids. Trimming removed 11 bases at V and 2 bases at J, with 19 bases between. CDR3 sequence (DNA): TGTGCCGGCCTTAGAGGGGACTCCACCTACGAGCAGTACTTC. It specifies CAGLRGDSTYEQYF.

Many counts were recorded for this clonotype. This chain links TRBV28 with TRBJ1-4; D is ambiguous. The germline V gene has CDR1 MDHEN and CDR2 SYDVKM. Trimming took off 5 bases at V and 3 bases at J, with 7 bases between the two ends. This CDR3 has 13 residues. The CDR3: CASSTPANEKLFF. The CDR3 DNA sequence: TGTGCCAGCAGTACCCCTGCTAATGAAAAACTGTTTTTT. Supplemented by reference TRBV28 and TRBJ1-4, the full variable domain reads DVKVTQSSRYLVKRTGEKVFLECVQDMDHENMFWYRQDPGLGLRLIYFSYDVKMKEKGDIPEGYSVSREKKERFSLILESASTNQTSMYLCASSTPANEKLFFGSGTQLSVL.

With regard to this clonotype: Possible read error: a much larger clone is one base away. The CDR3 region has the DNA TGTGCCACCTCATGGGAAGACTATGGCTACACCTTC. Protein: CATSWEDYGYTF. This chain joins TRBV24-1 and TRBJ1-2; D is unclear. Germline V gives CDR1 KGHDR, CDR2 SFDVKD. The CDR3 is 12 amino acids. With 9 bases removed from V and 3 bases from J, the gap between germline ends came to 10 bases.

In regard to this clonotype: This CDR3 is missing its conserved last phenylalanine or tryptophan, likely due to a read error. This chain joins TRBV5-1 and TRBJ2-1; tentative D call: TRBD1 (5 bases). CDR1 and CDR2 from the germline V gene are SGHRS and YFSETQ. The CDR3 spans 16 residues. V was clipped by 0 bases and J by 6 bases, with 16 bases between them. CDR3 nucleotide sequence: TGCGCCAGCAGCTTGGTCATGGACACACAAGGCAATGAGCAGTTCTAC. It encodes CASSLVMDTQGNEQFY.

This clonotype was recorded a few times. The chain is built from TRBV6-5 and TRBJ2-3; 9 bases fit TRBD1. CDR1 and CDR2 (germline): MNHEY, SVGAGI. Unmatched junction bases numbered 4, after V lost 5 bases and J lost 1 base. The CDR3 is 15 amino acids. The chain's CDR3 is CASSPRQGGTDTQYF. CDR3 bases: TGTGCCAGCAGTCCCCGACAGGGGGGCACAGATACGCAGTATTTT.

Ten or more counts support this clonotype. The CDR3 DNA follows: TGTGCCAGCAGTTACTTCCAGAGGGAGACCCAGTACTTC. Its protein product is CASSYFQRETQYF. The genes are TRBV6-2 or TRBV6-3 and TRBJ2-5; D is ambiguous. Germline V lookup: CDR1 MNHEY, CDR2 SVGEGT. Trimming took 1 base from V and 5 from J, leaving 8 bases between them. The CDR3 length is 13 residues.

Note on this clonotype: A much larger clone is a single base away; this may be a read error. V is TRBV29-1 and J is TRBJ2-7; D is uncertain. CDR1 SQVTM and CDR2 ANQGSEA come from the germline V gene. The CDR3 runs 12 residues. V dropped 3 bases and J dropped 0 bases, with 6 bases sitting between them. The CDR3 DNA sequence: TGCAGCGTTGACGGGCACTCCTACGAGCAGTACTTC. Its protein product is CSVDGHSYEQYF.